The 11 T cell receptor beta chains in this list originate from one sample, sequenced in a study of lymphopenia after photon versus proton radiotherapy. Sequenced by immunoSEQ multiplex PCR; TCRdb stores in-frame clones only, minus some. The sample lists about 53,000 clones, more than 70% occurring once. This specimen consisted of peripheral blood, obtained from a patient treated with photon-based radiotherapy. These receptor sequences come from a man in his forties or fifties with gastric cancer.

This rearrangement joins TRBV2 to TRBJ1-1; 9 positions agree with TRBD1. The CDR3 has 13 amino acids. The ends lost 8 bases at V and 4 bases at J; junction bases unmatched: 5. The germline gives CDR1 SNHLY, CDR2 FYNNEI. CDR3 in amino acids: CASYRGRVTEAFF. The CDR3, as DNA: TGTGCCAGCTACAGGGGGCGAGTCACTGAAGCTTTCTTT.

The chain combines TRBV14 with TRBJ2-1; 14 positions match TRBD2. This CDR3 is built from 15 residues. The germline V gene encodes CDR1 SGHDN and CDR2 FVKESK. V trimming: 4 bases; J trimming: 8 bases; junction bases outside the gene matches: 4. Here the CDR3 reads CASSRTSGRTHEQFF. CDR3 nucleotides: TGTGCCAGCAGCCGGACTAGCGGGAGGACGCATGAGCAGTTCTTC.

In regard to this clone: Different DNA sequences within this sample yield the same CDR3. The chain carries TRBV2 and TRBJ2-3, with D perhaps TRBD1 (5 bases). This CDR3 is 15 amino acids long. V dropped 1 base and J dropped 0 bases, with 8 bases sitting between them. The V gene's germline CDR1 is SNHLY and CDR2 FYNNEI. Here the CDR3 DNA reads TGTGCCAGCAGTGAAGGGACATCTAGCACAGATACGCAGTATTTT. Amino acids: CASSEGTSSTDTQYF.

The chain joins TRBV5-4 to TRBJ2-2, with D uncertain. Germline V gene lookup returns CDR1 SGHNT and CDR2 YYREEE (reference sequence). This CDR3 has 13 residues. Trimming removed 0 bases from V and 4 bases from J, with 4 bases in between. The CDR3 sequence is CASSLGGTGELFF. DNA for the CDR3: TGTGCCAGCAGCTTGGGGGGCACCGGGGAGCTGTTTTTT.

The V and J genes are TRBV7-8 and TRBJ1-3; no definite D call. Per germline, CDR1 SGHVS and CDR2 FQNEAQ. There are 16 residues in the CDR3. Trimming took 5 bases from V and 0 from J, leaving 14 bases between them. The CDR3 nucleotides read TGTGCCAGCAGCCGAGAACGGCACCCCTCTGGAAACACCATATATTTT. This codes for CASSRERHPSGNTIYF.

The chain uses TRBV4-1 and TRBJ1-1; possible D gene TRBD1, 6 bases. The germline V and J ends were trimmed by 4 bases and 6 bases, with 12 bases remaining between them. Germline V lookup: CDR1 MGHRA, CDR2 YSYEKL. This CDR3 is built from 13 residues. The CDR3 here is CASSRTGIAEAFF. The CDR3 region has the DNA TGCGCCAGCAGCCGAACAGGGATAGCTGAAGCTTTCTTT.

The V gene is TRBV25-1, the J gene TRBJ2-7, with 9 bases matching TRBD1. V shed 3 bases and J 4 bases; nucleotides not matched to a gene: 1. The CDR3 covers 13 residues. CDR1 and CDR2 (germline): MGHDK, SYGVNS. DNA for the CDR3: TGTGCCAGCAGTGACGACAGGGGGTACGAGCAGTACTTC. It encodes CASSDDRGYEQYF.

The chain recombines TRBV5-1 with TRBJ1-1; no clear D gene. CDR1 and CDR2 from the germline V gene are SGHRS and YFSETQ. The CDR3 length is 12 residues. Trimming removed 4 bases at V and 1 base at J, with 5 bases between. CDR3: CASSGRNTEAFF. The CDR3 DNA follows: TGCGCCAGCAGCGGCAGGAACACTGAAGCTTTCTTT.

The rearrangement joins TRBV28 to TRBJ2-3; D not resolved. The CDR3 consists of 12 residues. Per germline, CDR1 MDHEN and CDR2 SYDVKM. Between the trimmed V and J ends, which lost 5 bases and 6 bases, there was a span of 9 bases. The CDR3 sequence is CASSPETDTQYF. In DNA, the CDR3 is TGTGCCAGCAGTCCCGAGACTGATACGCAGTATTTT.

The genes are TRBV27 and TRBJ1-1; D uncertain. Germline V gene sequence: CDR1 MNHEY, CDR2 SMNVEV (reference sequence). Trimming took off 1 base at V and 7 bases at J, with 13 bases between the two ends. The CDR3 length is 14 residues. CDR3 nucleotides: TGTGCCAGCAGTTTATTCCCCGGAAGGGTTGAAGCTTTCTTT. This gives the protein CASSLFPGRVEAFF.

The chain combines TRBV4-1 with TRBJ2-7; TRBD2 aligns across 9 bases. From germline, CDR1 is MGHRA and CDR2 YSYEKL. The CDR3 length is 15 residues. Trimming cost V 2 bases and J 3 bases; bases outside gene matches: 5. The chain's CDR3 is CASSQPTSGHYEQYF. CDR3 in DNA: TGCGCCAGCAGCCAACCTACTAGCGGGCACTACGAGCAGTACTTC.